The clone carrying this T cell receptor beta chain occurred many times. Here immunoSEQ multiplex PCR was the method, and the copy in TCRdb shows in-frame clones only, minus some. The table shows about 200,000 clones, with approximately 91% occurring only once. This specimen comes from a study of T cell responses to AZD1222 COVID-19 vaccine. J lost 6 bases, V lost 10 bases, and 6 bases had no gene match. The CDR3 sequence is 13 residues long. Germline CDR1 reads SNHLY; CDR2 reads FYNNEI. The receptor was isolated from an adult who received the AZD1222 COVID-19 vaccine. V is TRBV2 and J is TRBJ1-6, with 7 bases identical to TRBD1. The sequencing used peripheral blood, collected 28 days after the second AZD1222 dose. CDR3 region: CATEGQPNSPLHF. The CDR3 coding sequence is TGTGCCACCGAGGGACAGCCTAATTCACCCCTCCACTTT.